The source of this T cell receptor beta chain is a study of CD8 T cells in ankylosing spondylitis. Study-wide results and caveats: A motif of 7 or 8 highly homologous TCR beta variants was seen as apparently characteristic of ankylosing spondylitis blood.

Using its own MiXCR run on the 5' RACE reads, TCRdb lists one record per CDR3 protein. The sample comprises 100,000 to 150,000 distinct CDR3 sequences, more than 15% of which are singletons, and about 33% rests with the top ten. This clonotype was observed a handful of times. As yet, its antigen is unknown. The CDR3 loop spans 15 amino acids. CDR1 and CDR2 (germline): DFQATT, SNEGSKA (reference sequence). V lost 0 bases to trimming and J lost 1 base, with 9 bases between them. The J gene is TRBJ2-2, the V gene TRBV20-1; D gene uncertain. The sequence derives from a male donor with ankylosing spondylitis. Specimen: blood, either unsorted or a sorted T cell fraction (not recorded which). For the CDR3, the DNA is TGCAGTGCTAGAGATTCACGGATGAACACCGGGGAGCTGTTTTTT. Protein: CSARDSRMNTGELFF.